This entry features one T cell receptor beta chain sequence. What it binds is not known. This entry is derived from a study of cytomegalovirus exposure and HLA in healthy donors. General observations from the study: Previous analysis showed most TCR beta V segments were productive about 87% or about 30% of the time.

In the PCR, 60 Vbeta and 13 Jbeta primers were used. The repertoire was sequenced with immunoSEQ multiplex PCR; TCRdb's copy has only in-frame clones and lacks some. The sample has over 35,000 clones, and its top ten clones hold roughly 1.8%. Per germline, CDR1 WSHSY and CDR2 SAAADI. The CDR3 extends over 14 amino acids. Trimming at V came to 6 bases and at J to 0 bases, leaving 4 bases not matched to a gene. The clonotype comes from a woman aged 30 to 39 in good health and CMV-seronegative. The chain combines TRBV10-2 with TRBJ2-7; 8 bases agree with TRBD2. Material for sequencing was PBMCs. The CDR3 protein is CASRIAGSSYEQYF. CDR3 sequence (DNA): TGCGCCAGCAGAATAGCGGGAAGCTCCTACGAGCAGTACTTC.